This T cell receptor beta chain was obtained from a study of CD8 T cells in ankylosing spondylitis. Findings of the study overall: About 8 highly homologous variants made up a TCR beta motif, and this motif appeared characteristic of ankylosing spondylitis blood.

V gave up 6 bases and J gave up 10 bases; unmatched junction bases: 11. CDR1 and CDR2 (germline): SEHNR, FQNEAQ (reference sequence). The CDR3 has 15 residues. For TCR beta, libraries came from quantitative 5'-RACE with molecular barcodes. TCRdb reprocessed the 5' RACE reads via MiXCR and lists one record per CDR3 protein. The sample yields roughly 230,000 distinct CDR3 sequences, approximately 10% seen once. The sample holds many counts of this clonotype. Its target is not known. The sequenced material came from blood, either unsorted or a sorted T cell fraction (not recorded which). This TCR came from a male donor with ankylosing spondylitis or in good health (not recorded which). The chain joins TRBV7-9 to TRBJ2-1, with 11 positions matching TRBD2. DNA for the CDR3: TGTGCCAGCAGGAGGGGACTAGCGGTCCCAGGCGAGCAGTTCTTC. It codes for CASRRGLAVPGEQFF.